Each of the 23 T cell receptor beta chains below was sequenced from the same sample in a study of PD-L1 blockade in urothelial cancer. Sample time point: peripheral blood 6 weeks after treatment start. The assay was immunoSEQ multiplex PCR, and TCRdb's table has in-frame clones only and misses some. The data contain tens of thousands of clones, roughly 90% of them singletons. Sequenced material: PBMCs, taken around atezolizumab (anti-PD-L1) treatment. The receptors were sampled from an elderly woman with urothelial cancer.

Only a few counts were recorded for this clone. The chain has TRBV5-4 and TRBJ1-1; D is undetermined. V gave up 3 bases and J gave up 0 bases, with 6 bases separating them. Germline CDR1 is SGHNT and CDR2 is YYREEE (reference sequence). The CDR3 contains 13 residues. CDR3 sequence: CASSYGLNTEAFF. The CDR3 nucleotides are TGTGCCAGCAGCTACGGGTTGAACACTGAAGCTTTCTTT.

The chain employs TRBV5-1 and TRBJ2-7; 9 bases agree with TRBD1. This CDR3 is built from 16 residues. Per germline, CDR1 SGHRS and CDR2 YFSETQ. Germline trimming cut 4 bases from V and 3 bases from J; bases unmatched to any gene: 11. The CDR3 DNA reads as TGCGCCAGCAGCATGAGAGGGGACAGGGCTTTCTACGAGCAGTACTTC. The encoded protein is CASSMRGDRAFYEQYF.

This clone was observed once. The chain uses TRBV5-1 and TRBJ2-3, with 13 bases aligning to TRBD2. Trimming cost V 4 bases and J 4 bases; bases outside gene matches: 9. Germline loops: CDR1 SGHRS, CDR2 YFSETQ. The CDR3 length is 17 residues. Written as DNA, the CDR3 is TGCGCCAGCAGCCCACGGACTAGCGGGAGTAGCGCAGATACGCAGTATTTT. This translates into CASSPRTSGSSADTQYF.

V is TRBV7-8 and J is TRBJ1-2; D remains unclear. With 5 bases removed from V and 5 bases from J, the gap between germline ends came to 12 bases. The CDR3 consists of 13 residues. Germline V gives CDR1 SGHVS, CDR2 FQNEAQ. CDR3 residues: CASSPTAEYGYTF. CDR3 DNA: TGTGCCAGCAGCCCAACAGCAGAATATGGCTACACCTTC.

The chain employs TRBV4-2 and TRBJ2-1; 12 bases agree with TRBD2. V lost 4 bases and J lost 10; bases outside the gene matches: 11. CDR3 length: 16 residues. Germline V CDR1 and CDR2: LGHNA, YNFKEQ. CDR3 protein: CASSRRLAGDVKEQFF. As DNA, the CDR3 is TGTGCCAGCAGCCGTCGACTAGCGGGGGATGTAAAGGAGCAGTTCTTC.

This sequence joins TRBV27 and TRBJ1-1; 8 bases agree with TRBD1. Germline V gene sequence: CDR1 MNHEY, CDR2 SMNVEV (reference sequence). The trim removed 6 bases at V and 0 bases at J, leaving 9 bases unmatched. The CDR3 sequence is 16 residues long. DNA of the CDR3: TGTGCCAGCAGGGGAAAACAGGGGGAGTTGAACACTGAAGCTTTCTTT. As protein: CASRGKQGELNTEAFF.

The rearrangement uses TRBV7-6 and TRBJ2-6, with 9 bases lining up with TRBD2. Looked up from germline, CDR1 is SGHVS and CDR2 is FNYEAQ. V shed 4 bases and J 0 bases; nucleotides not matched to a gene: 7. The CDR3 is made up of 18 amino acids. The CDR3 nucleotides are TGTGCCAGCAGCTCCTCAGCGGGGGGAATCTCTGGGGCCAACGTCCTGACTTTC. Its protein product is CASSSSAGGISGANVLTF.

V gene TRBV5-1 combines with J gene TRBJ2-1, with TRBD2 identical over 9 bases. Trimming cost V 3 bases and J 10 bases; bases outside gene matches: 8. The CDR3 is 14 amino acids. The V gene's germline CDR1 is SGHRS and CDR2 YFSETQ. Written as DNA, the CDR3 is TGCGCCAGCAGCTCATCCGGGACTAGCAACGAGCAGTTCTTC. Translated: CASSSSGTSNEQFF.

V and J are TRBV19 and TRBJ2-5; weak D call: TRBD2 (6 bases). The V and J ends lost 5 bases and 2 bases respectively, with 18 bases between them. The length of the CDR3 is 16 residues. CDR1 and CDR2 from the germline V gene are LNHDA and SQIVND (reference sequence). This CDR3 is CASSLSGLLLQETQYF. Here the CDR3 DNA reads TGTGCCAGTAGTTTGTCGGGACTCCTCCTTCAAGAGACCCAGTACTTC.

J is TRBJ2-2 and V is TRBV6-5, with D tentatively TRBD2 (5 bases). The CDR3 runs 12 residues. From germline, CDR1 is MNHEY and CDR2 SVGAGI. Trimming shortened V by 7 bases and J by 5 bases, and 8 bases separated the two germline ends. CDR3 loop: CASTRGTGELFF. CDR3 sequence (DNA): TGTGCCAGCACCCGGGGTACCGGGGAGCTGTTTTTT.

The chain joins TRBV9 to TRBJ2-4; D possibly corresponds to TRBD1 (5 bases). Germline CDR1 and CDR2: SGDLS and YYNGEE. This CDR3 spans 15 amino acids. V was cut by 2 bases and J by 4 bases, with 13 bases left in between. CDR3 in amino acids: CASSVDGAQKNIQYF. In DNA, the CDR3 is TGTGCCAGCAGCGTGGATGGGGCCCAAAAAAACATTCAGTACTTC.

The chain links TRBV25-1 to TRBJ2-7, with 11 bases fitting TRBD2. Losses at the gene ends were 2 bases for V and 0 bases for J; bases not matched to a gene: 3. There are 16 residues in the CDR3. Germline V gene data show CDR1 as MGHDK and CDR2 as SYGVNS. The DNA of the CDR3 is TGTGCCAGCAGTGAAAGACTAGCGGGGCGCTCCTACGAGCAGTACTTC. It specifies CASSERLAGRSYEQYF.

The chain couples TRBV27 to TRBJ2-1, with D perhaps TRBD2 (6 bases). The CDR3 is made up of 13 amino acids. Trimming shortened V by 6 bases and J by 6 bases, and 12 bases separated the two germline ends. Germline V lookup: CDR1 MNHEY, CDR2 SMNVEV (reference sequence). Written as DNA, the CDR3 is TGTGCCAGCAGACGGGAGTTTGGCAATGAGCAGTTCTTC. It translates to CASRREFGNEQFF.

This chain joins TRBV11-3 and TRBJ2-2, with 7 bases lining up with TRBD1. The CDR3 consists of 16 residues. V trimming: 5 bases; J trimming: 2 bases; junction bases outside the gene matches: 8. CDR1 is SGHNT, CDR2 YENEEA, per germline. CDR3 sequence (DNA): TGTGCCAGCAGCCAAAATACAGGGGTAAACACCGGGGAGCTGTTTTTT. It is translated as CASSQNTGVNTGELFF. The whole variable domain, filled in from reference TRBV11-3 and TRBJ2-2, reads EAGVVQSPRYKIIEKKQPVAFWCNPISGHNTLYWYLQNLGQGPELLIRYENEEAVDDSQLPKDRFSAERLKGVDSTLKIQPAELGDSAVYLCASSQNTGVNTGELFFGEGSRLTVL.

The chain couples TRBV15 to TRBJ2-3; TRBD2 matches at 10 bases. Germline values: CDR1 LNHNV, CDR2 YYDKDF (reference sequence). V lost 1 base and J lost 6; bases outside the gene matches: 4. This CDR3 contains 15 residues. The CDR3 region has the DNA TGTGCCACCAGCAGAGCGGGTAGCGGGAGGGATACGCAGTATTTT. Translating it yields CATSRAGSGRDTQYF.

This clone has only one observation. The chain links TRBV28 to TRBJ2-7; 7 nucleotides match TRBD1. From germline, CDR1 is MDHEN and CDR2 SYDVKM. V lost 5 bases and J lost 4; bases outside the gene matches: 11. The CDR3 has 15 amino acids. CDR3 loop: CASSTGTEGIYEQYF. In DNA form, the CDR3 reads TGTGCCAGCAGTACCGGGACAGAGGGCATATACGAGCAGTACTTC. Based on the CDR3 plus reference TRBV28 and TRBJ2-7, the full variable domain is DVKVTQSSRYLVKRTGEKVFLECVQDMDHENMFWYRQDPGLGLRLIYFSYDVKMKEKGDIPEGYSVSREKKERFSLILESASTNQTSMYLCASSTGTEGIYEQYFGPGTRLTVT.

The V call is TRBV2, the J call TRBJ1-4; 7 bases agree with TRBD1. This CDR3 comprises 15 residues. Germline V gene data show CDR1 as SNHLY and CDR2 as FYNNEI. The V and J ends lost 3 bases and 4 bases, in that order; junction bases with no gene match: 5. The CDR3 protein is CASSETGTDNEKLFF. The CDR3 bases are TGTGCCAGCAGTGAGACGGGGACAGATAATGAAAAACTGTTTTTT.

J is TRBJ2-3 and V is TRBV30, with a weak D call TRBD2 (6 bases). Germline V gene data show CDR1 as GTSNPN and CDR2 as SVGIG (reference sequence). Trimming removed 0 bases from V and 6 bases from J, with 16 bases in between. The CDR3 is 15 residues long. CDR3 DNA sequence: TGTGCCTGGAGTGTCGGAGGGAATGGAGGGGATACGCAGTATTTT. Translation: CAWSVGGNGGDTQYF.

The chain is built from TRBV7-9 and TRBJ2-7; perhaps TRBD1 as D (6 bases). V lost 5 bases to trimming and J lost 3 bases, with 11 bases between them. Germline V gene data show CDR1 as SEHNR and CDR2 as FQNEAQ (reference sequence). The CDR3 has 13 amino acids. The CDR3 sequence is CASSLRTDYEQYF. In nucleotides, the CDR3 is TGTGCCAGCAGCCTTAGGACAGACTACGAGCAGTACTTC.

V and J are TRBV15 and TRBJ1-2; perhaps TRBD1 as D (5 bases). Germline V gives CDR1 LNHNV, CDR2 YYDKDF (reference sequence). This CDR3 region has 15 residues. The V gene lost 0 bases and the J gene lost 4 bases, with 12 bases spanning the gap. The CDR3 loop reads CATSRDLAGPYGYTF. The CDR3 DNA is TGTGCCACCAGCAGAGATCTGGCAGGGCCCTATGGCTACACCTTC.

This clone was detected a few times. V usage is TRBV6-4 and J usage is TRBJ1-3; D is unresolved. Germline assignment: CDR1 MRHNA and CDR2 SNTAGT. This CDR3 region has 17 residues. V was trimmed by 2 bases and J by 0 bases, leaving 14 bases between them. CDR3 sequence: CASSDPNHPSSGNTIYF. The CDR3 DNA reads TGTGCCAGCAGTGACCCTAATCATCCGAGCTCTGGAAACACCATATATTTT.

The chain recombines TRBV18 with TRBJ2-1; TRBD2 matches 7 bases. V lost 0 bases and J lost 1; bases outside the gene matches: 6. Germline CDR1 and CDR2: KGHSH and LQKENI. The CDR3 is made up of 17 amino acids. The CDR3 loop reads CASSPPDGSGSYNEQFF. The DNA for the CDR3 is TGTGCCAGCTCACCACCCGACGGTAGCGGGTCCTACAATGAGCAGTTCTTC.

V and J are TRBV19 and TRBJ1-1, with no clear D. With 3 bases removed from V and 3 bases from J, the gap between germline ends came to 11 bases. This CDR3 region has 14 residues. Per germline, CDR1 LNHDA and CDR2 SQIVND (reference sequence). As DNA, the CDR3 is TGTGCCAGTAGTATGTGGCAGAGGGACACTGAAGCTTTCTTT. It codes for CASSMWQRDTEAFF.